Sequencing of this TCR beta chain was carried out in a study of Graves' ophthalmopathy and Graves' hyperthyroidism. Study-wide points: Detection in blood was also observed for most expanded thyroid clonotypes above 0.001 frequency. Researchers report that a 13-signature model separated ophthalmopathy from stable hyperthyroidism, posting 85% to 90% sensitivity and approximately 81% specificity.

Scientists amplified the TCR beta CDR3 regions from RNA transcripts. The library came from an HTBI-primed first-round RT-PCR and a second-round multiplex PCR. MiXCR, run by TCRdb on the multiplex PCR reads, gives a single entry per CDR3 protein. The table shows 560,000 or so distinct CDR3 sequences, with about two fifths occurring only once. Patients in the hyperthyroidism group, adults aged 18 to 65, were newly diagnosed, under 2 months' duration. Clinical symptoms, serum thyroxine, TRAb, thyroid ultrasound and orbital computed tomography were relied on for diagnosis. The CDR3 loop spans 17 amino acids. V lost 3 bases and J 2 bases, leaving 17 bases between the germline ends. Germline CDR1 reads DFQATT; CDR2 reads SNEGSKA (reference sequence). Ten or more counts support this clonotype. Its specificity is unknown.

Sequenced input: peripheral blood or thyroid tissue (not recorded which). The rearrangement links TRBV20-1 to TRBJ2-6; perhaps TRBD2 as D (6 bases). This clonotype was sampled from an adult man with Graves' hyperthyroidism. The CDR3 protein is CSARGSAGKTGANVLTF. CDR3 nucleotides: TGCAGTGCTAGGGGCAGTGCGGGGAAGACTGGGGCCAACGTCCTGACTTTC.